This TCR beta chain was obtained from a study of shared clonotypes between healthy human individuals. Losses at the gene ends were 4 bases for V and 4 bases for J; bases not matched to a gene: 11. The CDR3 spans 16 residues. CDR1 and CDR2 from the germline V gene are MRHNA and SNTAGT. TCRdb's table, derived via immunoSEQ multiplex PCR, lists solely in-frame clones and lacks some. The sample has 980,000 or so clones, about three quarters seen once. The specimen was memory CD4+ T cells sorted from blood. Described subset: CD45RA-negative fraction. The TCR comes from a man between 18 and 29 years old in good health. The rearrangement uses TRBV6-4 and TRBJ2-5, with 8 bases fitting TRBD1. The CDR3 region is CASSVLNLRGRETQYF. The DNA of the CDR3 is TGTGCCAGCAGTGTCCTGAACCTCAGGGGGCGAGAGACCCAGTACTTC.